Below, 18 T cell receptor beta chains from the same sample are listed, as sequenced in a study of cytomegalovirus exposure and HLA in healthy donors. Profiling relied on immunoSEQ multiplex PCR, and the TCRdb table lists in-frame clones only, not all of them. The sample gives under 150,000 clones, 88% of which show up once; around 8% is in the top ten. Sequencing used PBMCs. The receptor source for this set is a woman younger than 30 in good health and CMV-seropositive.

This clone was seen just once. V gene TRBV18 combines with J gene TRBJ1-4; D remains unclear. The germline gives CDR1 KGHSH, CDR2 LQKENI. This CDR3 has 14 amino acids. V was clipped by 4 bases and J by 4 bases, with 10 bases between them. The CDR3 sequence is CASSLRRGNEKLFF. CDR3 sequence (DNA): TGTGCCAGCTCACTAAGACGGGGTAATGAAAAACTGTTTTTT.

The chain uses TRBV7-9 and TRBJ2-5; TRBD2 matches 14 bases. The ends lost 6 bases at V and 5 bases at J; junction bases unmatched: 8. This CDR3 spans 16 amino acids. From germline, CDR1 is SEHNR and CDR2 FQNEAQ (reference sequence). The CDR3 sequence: CASSSGTSGSGETQYF. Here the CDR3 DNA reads TGTGCCAGCAGTTCCGGGACTAGCGGGAGTGGTGAGACCCAGTACTTC.

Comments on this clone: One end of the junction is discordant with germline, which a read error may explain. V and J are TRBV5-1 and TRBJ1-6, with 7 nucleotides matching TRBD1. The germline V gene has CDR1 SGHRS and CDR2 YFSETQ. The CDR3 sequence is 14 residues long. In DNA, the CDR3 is TGCGCCAGCGGCTTGGACAGGCCCAATTCACCCCTCCACTTT. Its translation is CASGLDRPNSPLHF.

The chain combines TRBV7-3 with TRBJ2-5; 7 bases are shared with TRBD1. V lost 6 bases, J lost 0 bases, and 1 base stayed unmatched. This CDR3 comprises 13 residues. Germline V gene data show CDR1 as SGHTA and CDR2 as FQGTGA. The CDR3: CASRGQYQETQYF. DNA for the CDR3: TGTGCCAGCAGGGGACAGTACCAAGAGACCCAGTACTTC.

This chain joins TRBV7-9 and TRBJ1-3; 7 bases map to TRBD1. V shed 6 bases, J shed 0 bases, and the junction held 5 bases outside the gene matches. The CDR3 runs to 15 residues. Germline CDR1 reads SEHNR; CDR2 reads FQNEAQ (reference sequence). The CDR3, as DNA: TGTGCCAGCAGATTGGACAGGCTCTCTGGAAACACCATATATTTT. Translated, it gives CASRLDRLSGNTIYF.

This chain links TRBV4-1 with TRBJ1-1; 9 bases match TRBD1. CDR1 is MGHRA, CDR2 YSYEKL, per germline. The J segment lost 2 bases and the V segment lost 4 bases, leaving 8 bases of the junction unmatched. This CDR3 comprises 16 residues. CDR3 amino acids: CASSLPRDRANTEAFF. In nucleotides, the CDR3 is TGCGCCAGCAGCCTACCCCGGGACAGGGCCAACACTGAAGCTTTCTTT.

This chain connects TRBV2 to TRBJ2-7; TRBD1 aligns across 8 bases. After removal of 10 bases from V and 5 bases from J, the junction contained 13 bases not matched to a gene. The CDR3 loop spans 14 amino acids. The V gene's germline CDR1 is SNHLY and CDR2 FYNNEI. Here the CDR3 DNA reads TGTGCCACCCGACCCAGGACAGGGCCCCACGAGCAGTACTTC. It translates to CATRPRTGPHEQYF.

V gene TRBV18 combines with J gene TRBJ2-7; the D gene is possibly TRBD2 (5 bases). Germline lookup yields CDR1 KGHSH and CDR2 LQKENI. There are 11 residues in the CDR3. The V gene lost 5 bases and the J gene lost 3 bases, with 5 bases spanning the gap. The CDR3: CASSGGYEQYF. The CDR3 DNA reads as TGTGCCAGCTCAGGAGGCTACGAGCAGTACTTC.

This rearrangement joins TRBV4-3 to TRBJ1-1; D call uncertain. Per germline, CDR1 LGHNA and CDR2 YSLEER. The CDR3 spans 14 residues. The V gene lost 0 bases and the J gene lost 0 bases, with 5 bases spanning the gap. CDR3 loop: CASSQDTMNTEAFF. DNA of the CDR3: TGCGCCAGCAGCCAAGATACTATGAACACTGAAGCTTTCTTT.

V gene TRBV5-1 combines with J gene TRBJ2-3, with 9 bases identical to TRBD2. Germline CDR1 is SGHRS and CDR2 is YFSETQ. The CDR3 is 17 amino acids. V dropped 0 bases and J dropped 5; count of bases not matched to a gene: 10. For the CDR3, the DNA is TGCGCCAGCAGCTTGGGAATCCGCGGGGGGGCGGGAGATACGCAGTATTTT. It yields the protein CASSLGIRGGAGDTQYF.

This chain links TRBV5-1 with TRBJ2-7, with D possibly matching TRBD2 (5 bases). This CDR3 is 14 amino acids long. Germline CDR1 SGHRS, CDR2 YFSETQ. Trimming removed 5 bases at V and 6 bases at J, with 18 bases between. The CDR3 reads CASSLGNLAGEQYF. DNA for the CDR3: TGCGCCAGCAGTCTCGGGAATTTGGCGGGCGAGCAGTACTTC.

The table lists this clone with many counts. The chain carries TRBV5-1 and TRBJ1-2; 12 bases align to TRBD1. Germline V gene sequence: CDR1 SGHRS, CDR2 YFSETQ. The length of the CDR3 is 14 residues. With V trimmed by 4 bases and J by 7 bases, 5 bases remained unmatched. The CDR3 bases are TGCGCCAGCAGCCCCGGGACAGGGGGCTTTGGCTACACCTTC. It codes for CASSPGTGGFGYTF.

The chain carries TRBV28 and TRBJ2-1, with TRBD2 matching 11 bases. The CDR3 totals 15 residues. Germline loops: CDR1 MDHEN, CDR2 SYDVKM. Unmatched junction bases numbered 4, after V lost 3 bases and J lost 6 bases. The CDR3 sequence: CASSFSGRAVNEQFF. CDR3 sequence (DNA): TGTGCCAGCAGTTTTAGCGGGAGGGCCGTCAATGAGCAGTTCTTC. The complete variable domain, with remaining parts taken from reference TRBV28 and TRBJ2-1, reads DVKVTQSSRYLVKRTGEKVFLECVQDMDHENMFWYRQDPGLGLRLIYFSYDVKMKEKGDIPEGYSVSREKKERFSLILESASTNQTSMYLCASSFSGRAVNEQFFGPGTRLTVL.

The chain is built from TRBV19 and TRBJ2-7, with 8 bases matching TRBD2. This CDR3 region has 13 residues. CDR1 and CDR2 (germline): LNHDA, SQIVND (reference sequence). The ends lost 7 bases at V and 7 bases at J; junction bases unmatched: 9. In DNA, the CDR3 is TGTGCCAGTACGGGGGGGAACAGCTTGGAGCAGTACTTC. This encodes CASTGGNSLEQYF.

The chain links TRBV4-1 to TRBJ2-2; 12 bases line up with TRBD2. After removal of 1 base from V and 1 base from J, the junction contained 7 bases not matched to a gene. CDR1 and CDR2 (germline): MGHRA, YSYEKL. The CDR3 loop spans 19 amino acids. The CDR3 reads CASSQGLAGAERNTGELFF. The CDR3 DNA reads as TGCGCCAGCAGCCAAGGACTAGCGGGAGCTGAGCGGAACACCGGGGAGCTGTTTTTT.

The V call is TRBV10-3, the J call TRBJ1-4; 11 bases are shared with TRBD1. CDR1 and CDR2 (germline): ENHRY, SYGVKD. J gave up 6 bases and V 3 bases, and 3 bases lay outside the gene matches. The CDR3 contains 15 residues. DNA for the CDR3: TGTGCCATCAGTGATTTGGGACAGGGGGATGAAAAACTGTTTTTT. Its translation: CAISDLGQGDEKLFF.

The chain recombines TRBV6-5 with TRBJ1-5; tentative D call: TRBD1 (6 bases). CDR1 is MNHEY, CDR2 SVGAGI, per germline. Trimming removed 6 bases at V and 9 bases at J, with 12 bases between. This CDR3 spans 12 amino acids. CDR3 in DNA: TGTGCCAGCAGCGCCAGGGGTCTGCCCCAGCATTTT. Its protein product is CASSARGLPQHF.

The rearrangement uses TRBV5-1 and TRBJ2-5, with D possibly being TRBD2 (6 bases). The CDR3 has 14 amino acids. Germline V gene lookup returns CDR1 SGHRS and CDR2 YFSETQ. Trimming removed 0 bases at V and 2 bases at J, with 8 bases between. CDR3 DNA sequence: TGCGCCAGCAGCTTGGGGGACTGGCAAGAGACCCAGTACTTC. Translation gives CASSLGDWQETQYF.